A selection of T cell receptor beta chains follows, all from one sample in a study of alternative splicing in chronic myeloid leukemia remission. For each CDR3 protein, TCRdb gives one entry from its re-call of the bulk RNA-seq reads, without DNA. This table holds a few hundred distinct CDR3 sequences, roughly 89% found once. Sample: PBMCs or total blood leukocytes (not recorded which), taken during remission. The receptors were sampled from an adult with chronic myeloid leukemia. CDR3s include the opening cysteine and the closing phenylalanine or tryptophan. Clone size, where shown, is once, few, many, or a class for clones that have expanded.

- TRBJ1-1 TRBV6-6 CASTRAGQSTEAFF
few TRBJ2-1 TRBV18 CASSPGGLTEQFF
once TRBJ1-3 TRBV5-1 CASSLASGRVSGNTIYF
- TRBJ2-1 TRBV5-1 CASSLLPGQGSYNEQFF
- TRBJ2-2 TRBV29-1 CSVTSGGAAGELFF
- TRBJ2-2 TRBV5-1 CASSQQGTGELFF
- TRBJ1-2 TRBV15 CATSRPGPSGGYTF
- TRBJ2-7 TRBV6-5 CASSYSSRYEQYF
- TRBJ2-7 TRBV7-6 CASSSRGGPYEQYF
few TRBJ1-4 TRBV7-9 CASSQGQALRANEKLFF
- TRBJ1-5 TRBV6-5 CASSYGQEGEPQHF
- TRBJ1-3 TRBV19 CASSSRASSGNTIYF
- TRBJ1-6 TRBV2 CASSVRYSPLHF
- TRBJ1-1 TRBV29-1 CSVVSWGASNTEAFF
- TRBJ2-3 TRBV7-9 CASSSASDYTQYF
- TRBJ1-2 TRBV4-1 CASSQEQGANYGYTF
- TRBJ1-2 TRBV20-1 CSAREEAYGYTF
- TRBJ2-2 TRBV6-2/TRBV6-3 CARRLAVNTGELFF
- TRBJ2-1 TRBV20-1 CSPMGGPYNEQFF
- TRBJ2-1 TRBV7-9 CASSPLIPGQGPLSYNEQFF
- TRBJ2-2 TRBV7-3 CASSPSGHRNLGTGELFF
- TRBJ1-1 TRBV7-3 CASSPAGLNTEAFF